What follows are 32 T cell receptor beta chains derived from one specimen sequenced in a study of cytomegalovirus exposure and HLA in healthy donors. Clones were sequenced by immunoSEQ multiplex PCR, and TCRdb holds only the in-frame ones, with some missing. The table lists approximately 44,000 clones, 88% of them singletons. Input material: PBMCs. The receptor source for this set is a woman aged 25-40 years in good health and CMV-seronegative.

This chain links TRBV30 with TRBJ2-3; 9 nucleotides align to TRBD2. Germline CDR1 is GTSNPN and CDR2 is SVGIG (reference sequence). Losses at the gene ends were 5 bases for V and 4 bases for J; bases not matched to a gene: 4. This CDR3 spans 13 amino acids. The CDR3 spells CAWEREEADTQYF. CDR3 nucleotides: TGTGCCTGGGAGCGGGAGGAGGCAGATACGCAGTATTTT.

The chain links TRBV5-8 to TRBJ2-1; 7 bases align to TRBD1. The CDR3 covers 12 residues. V shed 7 bases, J shed 5 bases, and the junction held 3 bases outside the gene matches. Germline V gene sequence: CDR1 SGHTS, CDR2 YDEGEE. CDR3 nucleotide sequence: TGTGCCAGCCAGGGACAGCACAATGAGCAGTTCTTC. Translating gives CASQGQHNEQFF.

This chain links TRBV20-1 with TRBJ2-1; D not resolved. Germline V gene sequence: CDR1 DFQATT, CDR2 SNEGSKA (reference sequence). The V end was cut by 5 bases, the J end by 5 bases, with 4 bases between. This CDR3 spans 10 amino acids. CDR3 sequence (DNA): TGCAGTGCTCTAAACAATGAGCAGTTCTTC. Translated, it gives CSALNNEQFF.

About this clone itself: At one of its ends the junction is not consistent with the germline gene, which may arise from a read error. This chain links TRBV11-3 with TRBJ2-2; D uncertain. Per the germline V gene, CDR1 is SGHNT and CDR2 is YENEEA. The CDR3 has 15 amino acids. The CDR3 nucleotides read TGCGCCAGCAGCTTAGATCCGGGGAACACCGGGGAGCTGTTTTTT. Translating it yields CASSLDPGNTGELFF.

The V call is TRBV5-1, the J call TRBJ2-7, with 12 bases aligning to TRBD1. CDR3 size: 14 residues. Germline V gives CDR1 SGHRS, CDR2 YFSETQ. V shed 2 bases, J shed 5 bases, and the junction held 2 bases outside the gene matches. The CDR3: CASSFGTGGHEQYF. DNA of the CDR3: TGCGCCAGCAGCTTCGGGACAGGGGGCCACGAGCAGTACTTC.

The gene calls are TRBV11-2 and TRBJ2-5, with 8 bases lining up with TRBD2. V trimming: 2 bases; J trimming: 5 bases; junction bases outside the gene matches: 4. Germline V CDR1 and CDR2: SGHAT, FQNNGV. The CDR3 consists of 14 residues. CDR3 sequence: CASSLRASGETQYF. The DNA of the CDR3 is TGTGCCAGCAGCTTAAGGGCTAGCGGGGAGACCCAGTACTTC.

The chain couples TRBV6-1 to TRBJ2-7; D might be TRBD1 (5 bases). Trimming took off 6 bases at V and 0 bases at J, with 9 bases between the two ends. The germline CDR1 and CDR2 sequences are MNHNS and SASEGT. The CDR3 covers 13 residues. This chain's CDR3 is CASRNGASYEQYF. The CDR3 DNA reads TGTGCCAGCAGAAATGGGGCCTCCTACGAGCAGTACTTC.

V usage is TRBV27 and J usage is TRBJ1-4, with D perhaps matching TRBD1 (5 bases). V was trimmed by 5 bases and J by 8 bases, leaving 18 bases between them. CDR1 and CDR2 (germline): MNHEY, SMNVEV (reference sequence). This CDR3 has 15 residues. CDR3 DNA: TGTGCCAGCAGTCTAGAGGGACTTTACCCCGAAAAACTGTTTTTT. This gives the protein CASSLEGLYPEKLFF.

The J gene is TRBJ2-7, the V gene TRBV28; 7 nucleotides line up with TRBD1. The V segment lost 6 bases and the J segment 5 bases; nucleotides outside the gene matches: 13. There are 15 residues in the CDR3. CDR1 MDHEN and CDR2 SYDVKM come from the germline V gene. CDR3 protein: CASRTIYGTAHEQYF. As DNA, the CDR3 is TGTGCCAGCAGAACAATCTACGGGACAGCCCACGAGCAGTACTTC. Using reference TRBV28 and TRBJ2-7 for the parts outside the CDR3, the full variable domain is DVKVTQSSRYLVKRTGEKVFLECVQDMDHENMFWYRQDPGLGLRLIYFSYDVKMKEKGDIPEGYSVSREKKERFSLILESASTNQTSMYLCASRTIYGTAHEQYFGPGTRLTVT.

The genes are TRBV27 and TRBJ2-5; maybe TRBD1 (6 bases). Between the trimmed V and J ends, which lost 7 bases and 5 bases, there was a span of 14 bases. This CDR3 has 13 residues. Germline CDR1 reads MNHEY; CDR2 reads SMNVEV (reference sequence). The CDR3, as DNA: TGTGCCAGCACTCGGCAGGGGTGGGAGACCCAGTACTTC. Its protein product is CASTRQGWETQYF.

To note about this clone: Its ends do not fully match the called genes, so a read error is possible. The chain has TRBV11-3 and TRBJ2-3; 7 bases agree with TRBD1. Per germline, CDR1 SGHNT and CDR2 YENEEA. This CDR3 has 17 residues. The CDR3 is CASSGRQGSGAPDTQYF. In DNA, the CDR3 is TGCGCCAGCAGCGGCCGACAGGGTTCAGGGGCACCAGATACGCAGTATTTT.

The V and J genes are TRBV11-2 and TRBJ2-3; 9 bases are shared with TRBD1. V lost 0 bases, J lost 2 bases, and 6 bases stayed unmatched. CDR1 is SGHAT and CDR2 is FQNNGV in the germline V gene. CDR3 length: 17 amino acids. The CDR3 here is CASSLDPTGGYTDTQYF. CDR3 bases: TGTGCCAGCAGCTTAGATCCGACAGGGGGTTACACAGATACGCAGTATTTT.

The chain carries TRBV29-1 and TRBJ2-7; 15 nucleotides agree with TRBD2. J lost 5 bases, V lost 7 bases, and 6 bases had no gene match. The CDR3 spans 14 residues. Germline CDR1 and CDR2: SQVTM and ANQGSEA. The CDR3 sequence is CSALGLAGGHEQYF. The CDR3 nucleotides read TGCAGCGCCTTGGGACTAGCGGGAGGACACGAGCAGTACTTC.

CDR3 bases: TGTGCCAGCAGTTTCGGGGGAGGGGGCACTGAAGCTTTCTTT. As protein: CASSFGGGGTEAFF. The J gene is TRBJ1-1, the V gene TRBV28; a weak D match, TRBD1 (6 bases). V lost 3 bases and J lost 4, with 12 bases in between. Germline V gene sequence: CDR1 MDHEN, CDR2 SYDVKM. CDR3 length: 14 amino acids.

The V gene is TRBV19, the J gene TRBJ2-3; 7 bases align to TRBD1. Germline V lookup: CDR1 LNHDA, CDR2 SQIVND (reference sequence). The length of the CDR3 is 15 residues. The J segment lost 3 bases and the V segment lost 8 bases, leaving 11 bases of the junction unmatched. The CDR3 DNA sequence: TGTGCCAGTGTCCCCGGGACAGCTATTACAGATACGCAGTATTTT. Translating it yields CASVPGTAITDTQYF.

V usage is TRBV6-5 and J usage is TRBJ1-1; 10 bases map to TRBD1. V gave up 6 bases and J gave up 4 bases; unmatched junction bases: 8. The germline V gene has CDR1 MNHEY and CDR2 SVGAGI. The CDR3 is 15 residues long. The CDR3 loop is CASRRQGALLTEAFF. CDR3 bases: TGTGCCAGCAGACGACAGGGGGCGCTTCTCACTGAAGCTTTCTTT.

This clone was counted once. V usage is TRBV6-1 and J usage is TRBJ2-3, with a weak D call TRBD1 (6 bases). Germline V gene sequence: CDR1 MNHNS, CDR2 SASEGT. CDR3 size: 13 residues. Trimming removed 9 bases at V and 3 bases at J, with 13 bases between. The CDR3: CASYRVGTDTQYF. The CDR3 DNA is TGTGCCAGTTACAGGGTCGGGACAGATACGCAGTATTTT.

CDR3 in amino acids: CSARGGSGNTIYF. The CDR3 nucleotides read TGCAGCGCTCGGGGGGGCTCAGGAAACACCATATATTTT. The chain links TRBV29-1 to TRBJ1-3; D is possibly TRBD1 (6 bases). Trimming took 7 bases from V and 4 from J, leaving 14 bases between them. The germline V gene encodes CDR1 SQVTM and CDR2 ANQGSEA. CDR3 length equals 13 residues. Based on the CDR3 plus reference TRBV29-1 and TRBJ1-3, the full variable domain is SAVISQKPSRDICQRGTSLTIQCQVDSQVTMMFWYRQQPGQSLTLIATANQGSEATYESGFVIDKFPISRPNLTFSTLTVSNMSPEDSSIYLCSARGGSGNTIYFGEGSWLTVV.

J is TRBJ2-1 and V is TRBV4-1, with 8 nucleotides matching TRBD2. V lost 5 bases to trimming and J lost 6 bases; unmatched junction nucleotides: 18. Germline assignment: CDR1 MGHRA and CDR2 YSYEKL. The CDR3 totals 18 residues. CDR3 DNA: TGCGCCAGCAGCTATACGGGACTAAGCGGGAGCTGGGGCAATGAGCAGTTCTTC. Protein: CASSYTGLSGSWGNEQFF.

This clone was seen just once. The rearrangement joins TRBV9 to TRBJ2-7; 14 bases align to TRBD2. The trim removed 1 base at V and 6 bases at J, leaving 6 bases unmatched. Germline V CDR1 and CDR2: SGDLS, YYNGEE. The CDR3 runs 16 residues. CDR3 protein: CASSVRGTSGSSEQYF. The CDR3 coding sequence is TGTGCCAGCAGCGTAAGAGGGACTAGCGGGAGTAGCGAGCAGTACTTC.

J is TRBJ2-1 and V is TRBV9; TRBD2 matches 8 bases. This CDR3 has 15 amino acids. After removal of 5 bases from V and 8 bases from J, the junction contained 12 bases not matched to a gene. Germline-derived CDR1 and CDR2 are SGDLS and YYNGEE. The CDR3 here is CASSESGGATDEQFF. As DNA, the CDR3 is TGTGCCAGCAGTGAATCGGGAGGGGCTACCGATGAGCAGTTCTTC.

The V and J genes are TRBV2 and TRBJ1-1, with D perhaps TRBD1 (6 bases). The CDR3 totals 16 residues. Germline V gene lookup returns CDR1 SNHLY and CDR2 FYNNEI. The V gene lost 6 bases and the J gene lost 0 bases, with 17 bases spanning the gap. The DNA of the CDR3 is TGTGCCAGCAGCACAGGTACGGGACACCTGAACACTGAAGCTTTCTTT. It yields the protein CASSTGTGHLNTEAFF.

The V call is TRBV2, the J call TRBJ2-3; TRBD1 matches at 7 bases. The CDR3 loop spans 17 amino acids. Trimming at V came to 6 bases and at J to 0 bases, leaving 12 bases not matched to a gene. Germline V gives CDR1 SNHLY, CDR2 FYNNEI. CDR3 protein: CASRLDRAGRSTDTQYF. Here the CDR3 DNA reads TGTGCCAGCAGATTAGACAGGGCAGGACGTAGCACAGATACGCAGTATTTT.

This clone was picked up a small number of times. This chain connects TRBV19 to TRBJ1-5; D is perhaps TRBD1 (6 bases). This CDR3 is built from 14 residues. The germline V and J ends were trimmed by 3 bases and 6 bases, with 12 bases remaining between them. CDR1 and CDR2 from the germline V gene are LNHDA and SQIVND (reference sequence). The CDR3 bases are TGTGCCAGTAGTATGGTACAGGGATCTCAGCCCCAGCATTTT. Residues: CASSMVQGSQPQHF.

This chain links TRBV4-3 with TRBJ1-2; D uncertain. This CDR3 comprises 14 residues. Germline CDR1 LGHNA, CDR2 YSLEER. V was clipped by 0 bases and J by 6 bases, with 11 bases between them. The CDR3 reads CASSQELEGNGYTF. In DNA form, the CDR3 reads TGCGCCAGCAGCCAAGAGTTGGAGGGCAATGGCTACACCTTC.

This clone was seen more than once but under ten times. The V and J genes are TRBV10-1 and TRBJ2-3, with D tentatively TRBD2 (5 bases). The CDR3 totals 15 residues. V was clipped by 6 bases and J by 5 bases, with 18 bases between them. CDR1 is WNHNN and CDR2 is SYGVQD in the germline V gene (reference sequence). For the CDR3, the DNA is TGCGCCAGCAGGCGGGCCCGGAGTATCGGAGATACGCAGTATTTT. The encoded protein is CASRRARSIGDTQYF.

CDR3 bases: TGTGCCAGCAGTTTGACAGGGGGAATTAATGAAAAACTGTTTTTT. This encodes CASSLTGGINEKLFF. The rearrangement joins TRBV28 to TRBJ1-4; 9 nucleotides agree with TRBD1. This CDR3 contains 15 residues. Germline CDR1 reads MDHEN; CDR2 reads SYDVKM. J was trimmed by 4 bases and V by 3 bases; bases with no gene match: 3.

The genes are TRBV23-1 and TRBJ1-3, with D possibly matching TRBD1 (6 bases). TRBV23-1 is noted as an ORF with a role that remains uncertain. The CDR3 has 16 amino acids. The V end lost 2 bases, the J end lost 4 bases, and 15 bases lay between the germline ends. The CDR3 DNA follows: TGCGCCAGCAGTCAAATCCCCCAGGGGTCAGGAAACACCATATATTTT. Its translation is CASSQIPQGSGNTIYF.

This clone is deemed medium-sized. The chain is built from TRBV28 and TRBJ1-2; 9 bases fit TRBD1. Germline assignment: CDR1 MDHEN and CDR2 SYDVKM. The V segment lost 8 bases and the J segment 8 bases; nucleotides outside the gene matches: 21. The CDR3 contains 17 residues. CDR3 coding DNA: TGTGCCAGCGGAACTTGGGACAGGGACCCTCGAGGGGGGGGCTACACCTTC. Protein product: CASGTWDRDPRGGGYTF.

This clone was seen once. This rearrangement joins TRBV27 to TRBJ2-7; no clear D gene. Deletions cut 2 bases from V and 2 bases from J, with 7 bases between. CDR1 is MNHEY and CDR2 is SMNVEV in the germline V gene (reference sequence). The CDR3 is 13 amino acids. The CDR3 protein is CASSLALPYEQYF. CDR3 coding DNA: TGTGCCAGCAGTTTAGCGCTGCCCTACGAGCAGTACTTC.

The gene calls are TRBV28 and TRBJ1-2; D might be TRBD1 (5 bases). V was shortened by 3 bases and J by 3 bases, with 20 bases between the two germline ends. This CDR3 has 17 residues. Germline loops: CDR1 MDHEN, CDR2 SYDVKM. This chain's CDR3 is CASSFEGGEEAYYGYTF. CDR3 sequence (DNA): TGTGCCAGCAGTTTTGAGGGAGGGGAAGAGGCGTACTATGGCTACACCTTC.

The sample holds one count of this clone. The rearrangement links TRBV13 to TRBJ2-1, with 8 bases fitting TRBD2. In germline, CDR1 is PRHDT, CDR2 FYEKMQ (reference sequence). Trimming removed 1 base from V and 8 bases from J; junction bases left unmatched: 10. The CDR3 totals 16 residues. The CDR3 spells CASSLVSSGSFDEQFF. The CDR3 DNA reads TGTGCCAGCAGCTTAGTATCCAGCGGGAGTTTTGATGAGCAGTTCTTC.